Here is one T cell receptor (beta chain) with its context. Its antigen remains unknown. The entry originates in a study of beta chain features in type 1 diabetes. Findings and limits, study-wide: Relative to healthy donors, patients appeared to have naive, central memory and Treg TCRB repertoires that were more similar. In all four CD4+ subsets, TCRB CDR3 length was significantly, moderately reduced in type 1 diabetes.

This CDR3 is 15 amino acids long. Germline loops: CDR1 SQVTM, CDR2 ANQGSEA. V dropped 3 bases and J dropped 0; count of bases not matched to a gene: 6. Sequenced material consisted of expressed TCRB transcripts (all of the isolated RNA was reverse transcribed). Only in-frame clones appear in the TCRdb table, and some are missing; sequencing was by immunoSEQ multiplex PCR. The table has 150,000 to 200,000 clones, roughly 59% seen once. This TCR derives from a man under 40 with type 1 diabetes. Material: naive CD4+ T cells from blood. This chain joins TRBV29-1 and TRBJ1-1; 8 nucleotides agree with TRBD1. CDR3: CSVEPRGLLNTEAFF. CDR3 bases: TGCAGCGTTGAGCCCAGGGGGCTTCTGAACACTGAAGCTTTCTTT.